Below are 15 T cell receptor beta chains sequenced from a single sample in a study of cytomegalovirus exposure and HLA in healthy donors. PCR was performed using 60 Vbeta and 13 Jbeta primers. Sequencing used immunoSEQ multiplex PCR; TCRdb keeps in-frame clones, though not all of them. Altogether tens of thousands of clones are present, roughly four fifths being singletons, with the ten largest covering 3.5% to 5%. Sequenced sample: PBMCs. The receptors were gathered from a man aged 25-45 years in good health and CMV-seronegative.

The chain uses TRBV6-4 and TRBJ2-3; TRBD2 matches 7 bases. The CDR3 loop spans 17 amino acids. Germline-derived CDR1 and CDR2 are MRHNA and SNTAGT. J lost 1 base, V lost 3 bases, and 10 bases had no gene match. CDR3 coding DNA: TGTGCCAGCAGTGAGAGCCCAAGTGCGGGGGGCACAGATACGCAGTATTTT. It translates to CASSESPSAGGTDTQYF.

The J gene is TRBJ2-1, the V gene TRBV9, with TRBD2 as a possible D gene (6 bases). Trimming took off 4 bases at V and 4 bases at J, with 15 bases between the two ends. The CDR3 is 15 residues long. Germline V CDR1 and CDR2: SGDLS, YYNGEE. CDR3 sequence: CASSPTGLEYNEQFF. CDR3 bases: TGTGCCAGCAGCCCAACGGGACTTGAGTACAATGAGCAGTTCTTC.

This clone was found once. This chain joins TRBV19 and TRBJ2-1, with TRBD1 matching over 10 bases. J lost 7 bases, V lost 3 bases, and 6 bases had no gene match. The CDR3 totals 15 residues. Germline V gives CDR1 LNHDA, CDR2 SQIVND (reference sequence). CDR3 bases: TGTGCCAGTAGTATCTGGTCGGGACAGGGGAATGAGCAGTTCTTC. Amino acids: CASSIWSGQGNEQFF.

This rearrangement joins TRBV7-8 to TRBJ2-1; the D gene is possibly TRBD2 (5 bases). Germline lookup yields CDR1 SGHVS and CDR2 FQNEAQ. Trimming shortened V by 3 bases and J by 9 bases, and 12 bases separated the two germline ends. The CDR3 sequence is 13 residues long. The CDR3 DNA reads as TGTGCCAGCAGCTTCGGGGAGAGCGGTGAGCAGTTCTTC. Protein sequence: CASSFGESGEQFF.

The chain links TRBV9 to TRBJ2-5; 12 bases fit TRBD2. CDR3 size: 18 residues. J was trimmed by 1 base and V by 4 bases; bases with no gene match: 11. Germline values: CDR1 SGDLS, CDR2 YYNGEE. The CDR3 is CASSLQGLAGGGQETQYF. CDR3 nucleotides: TGTGCCAGCAGCCTCCAGGGACTAGCGGGTGGGGGCCAAGAGACCCAGTACTTC.

V usage is TRBV6-5 and J usage is TRBJ2-1; TRBD1 is a possible D gene (6 bases). Trimming left V 11 bases short and J 0 bases short, with 11 bases between. Germline lookup yields CDR1 MNHEY and CDR2 SVGAGI. This CDR3 is 13 amino acids long. The CDR3 loop is CASGAVSYNEQFF. The CDR3 region has the DNA TGTGCCTCAGGGGCAGTCTCCTACAATGAGCAGTTCTTC.

The chain links TRBV15 to TRBJ1-4, with D possibly TRBD1 on 5 matching bases. CDR1 LNHNV and CDR2 YYDKDF come from the germline V gene (reference sequence). The germline V and J ends were trimmed by 0 bases and 7 bases, with 12 bases remaining between them. The CDR3 is 15 residues long. The CDR3 region is CATSREDGGAEKLFF. The DNA of the CDR3 is TGTGCCACCAGCAGAGAGGACGGAGGGGCTGAAAAACTGTTTTTT.

This chain links TRBV19 with TRBJ2-7, with a tentative D call TRBD1 (5 bases). Germline V CDR1 and CDR2: LNHDA, SQIVND (reference sequence). The CDR3 is 16 amino acids. The V end was cut by 2 bases, the J end by 3 bases, with 17 bases between. This chain's CDR3 is CASSISDSSTIYEQYF. The CDR3 DNA reads TGTGCCAGTAGTATAAGTGACAGTAGTACAATCTACGAGCAGTACTTC.

The chain couples TRBV6-6 to TRBJ2-5; no firm D call. The CDR3 loop spans 12 amino acids. V lost 0 bases to trimming and J lost 13 bases, with 12 bases between them. The germline CDR1 and CDR2 sequences are MNHNY and SVGAGI (reference sequence). CDR3 sequence: CASSYSDLIPYF. CDR3 bases: TGTGCCAGCAGTTACTCAGACTTAATTCCGTACTTC.

This clone was detected only once. The genes are TRBV5-5 and TRBJ1-4; D is possibly TRBD1 (6 bases). The V end was cut by 4 bases, the J end by 4 bases, with 8 bases between. The CDR3 sequence is 13 residues long. The germline V gene has CDR1 SGHKS and CDR2 YYEKEE (reference sequence). The CDR3 reads CASSGDINEKLFF. The CDR3 nucleotides read TGTGCCAGCAGCGGGGACATTAATGAAAAACTGTTTTTT.

The chain has TRBV6-6 and TRBJ2-4; TRBD2 matches at 7 bases. The CDR3 extends over 15 amino acids. With V trimmed by 4 bases and J by 12 bases, 15 bases remained unmatched. CDR1 and CDR2 (germline): MNHNY, SVGAGI (reference sequence). As DNA, the CDR3 is TGTGCCAGCAGTTTTCCCGGTGATAGCGGGCGGCATCAGTACTTC. Translation gives CASSFPGDSGRHQYF.

The chain has TRBV30 and TRBJ2-1, with 9 bases fitting TRBD2. J gave up 4 bases and V 3 bases, and 7 bases lay outside the gene matches. Germline loops: CDR1 GTSNPN, CDR2 SVGIG (reference sequence). The CDR3 contains 15 residues. The DNA for the CDR3 is TGTGCCTGGAGGGAAGAACTAGCGGGTTACAATGAGCAGTTCTTC. Its protein is CAWREELAGYNEQFF. The variable domain in full, with the rest retrieved from reference TRBV30 and TRBJ2-1, is SQTIHQWPATLVQPVGSPLSLECTVEGTSNPNLYWYRQAAGRGLQLLFYSVGIGQISSEVPQNLSASRPQDRQFILSSKKLLLSDSGFYLCAWREELAGYNEQFFGPGTRLTVL.

V and J are TRBV21-1 and TRBJ2-7; the D call TRBD2 from the table was never checked on the DNA. TRBV21-1 is reported as a pseudogene. This CDR3 comprises 14 residues. The CDR3 loop reads CASSTSGSIHEQYF. In nucleotides, the CDR3 is TGTGCCAGCAGCACTAGCGGGAGTATCCACGAGCAGTACTTC.

The chain recombines TRBV15 with TRBJ2-1; 10 bases fit TRBD1. The germline gives CDR1 LNHNV, CDR2 YYDKDF (reference sequence). V gave up 5 bases and J gave up 8 bases; unmatched junction bases: 6. This CDR3 is 14 amino acids long. CDR3 sequence: CATSPRTGGDEQFF. CDR3 nucleotide sequence: TGTGCCACCAGCCCTCGGACAGGGGGTGATGAGCAGTTCTTC.

V gene TRBV27 combines with J gene TRBJ1-1; possible D gene TRBD1, 5 bases. Germline V gene sequence: CDR1 MNHEY, CDR2 SMNVEV (reference sequence). The CDR3 is made up of 13 amino acids. V lost 2 bases and J 2 bases, leaving 6 bases between the germline ends. The CDR3: CASSLQGNTEAFF. The CDR3 DNA follows: TGTGCCAGCAGTTTACAGGGTAACACTGAAGCTTTCTTT.